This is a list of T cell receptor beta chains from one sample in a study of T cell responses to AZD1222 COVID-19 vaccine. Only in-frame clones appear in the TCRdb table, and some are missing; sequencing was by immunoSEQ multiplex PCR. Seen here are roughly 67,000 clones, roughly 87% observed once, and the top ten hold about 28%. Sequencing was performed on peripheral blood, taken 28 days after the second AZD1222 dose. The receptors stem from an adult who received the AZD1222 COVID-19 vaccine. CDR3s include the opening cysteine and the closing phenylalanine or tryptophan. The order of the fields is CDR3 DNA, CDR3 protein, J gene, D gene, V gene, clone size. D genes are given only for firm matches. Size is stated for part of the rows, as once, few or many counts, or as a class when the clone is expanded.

DNA: TGTGCCATCAGTGAGACCCGACAGCTATTGACCTACGAGCAGTACTTC
CDR3: CAISETRQLLTYEQYF
J: TRBJ2-7
D: NA
V: TRBV10-3
size: NA

DNA: TGTGCCAGCAGCTTAGAAGGAGGGGCGGAAGGCTACACCTTC
CDR3: CASSLEGGAEGYTF
J: TRBJ1-2
D: NA
V: TRBV11-1
size: NA

DNA: TGCGCCAGCACTACCCTGGCCGGGAATGGCGGTGAAGCTTTCTTT
CDR3: CASTTLAGNGGEAFF
J: TRBJ1-1
D: NA
V: TRBV5-1
size: NA

DNA: TGTGCCAGCAGGAGCCAGAGGGGGGATCAGCCCCAGCATTTT
CDR3: CASRSQRGDQPQHF
J: TRBJ1-5
D: NA
V: TRBV28
size: few

DNA: TGCGCCAGCAGCTTGGCCAGGGGGGCCGGGGAGCTGTTTTTT
CDR3: CASSLARGAGELFF
J: TRBJ2-2
D: NA
V: TRBV5-1
size: NA

DNA: TGTGCCAGCAGTTCTACAGGGGCCAACTATGGCTACACCTTC
CDR3: CASSSTGANYGYTF
J: TRBJ1-2
D: TRBD1
V: TRBV28
size: NA

DNA: TGTGCCAGCAGCTTGGGTCCGGCGGATACGCAGTATTTT
CDR3: CASSLGPADTQYF
J: TRBJ2-3
D: NA
V: TRBV7-2
size: NA

DNA: TGTGCCAGCAGCCGGGCTAGCGGGAATGAGCAGTTCTTC
CDR3: CASSRASGNEQFF
J: TRBJ2-1
D: TRBD2
V: TRBV3-1/TRBV3-2
size: NA

DNA: TGTGCCAGCAGTCCTCCTGGGAGGCCCTACGAGCAGTACTTC
CDR3: CASSPPGRPYEQYF
J: TRBJ2-7
D: NA
V: TRBV6-5
size: once

DNA: TGTGCCAGTGGACAAGGTGAGCAGTTCTTC
CDR3: CASGQGEQFF
J: TRBJ2-1
D: NA
V: TRBV19
size: once

DNA: TGTGCCAGCAGTTTATCGGGGGTCTACGAGCAGTACTTC
CDR3: CASSLSGVYEQYF
J: TRBJ2-7
D: NA
V: TRBV27
size: NA

DNA: TGTGCCAGTAGTATGAACTATGGCTACACCTTC
CDR3: CASSMNYGYTF
J: TRBJ1-2
D: NA
V: TRBV19
size: NA

DNA: TGCGCCAGCAACCGGGACAGGGTATCTGGGGAGCTGTTTTTT
CDR3: CASNRDRVSGELFF
J: TRBJ2-2
D: TRBD1
V: TRBV5-1
size: once

DNA: TGCGCCAGCAGCTACAGTAACTATGGCTACACCTTC
CDR3: CASSYSNYGYTF
J: TRBJ1-2
D: NA
V: TRBV5-1
size: NA

DNA: TGTGCCAGCAGCACGACGTTGACGGGGAATGGCTACACCTTC
CDR3: CASSTTLTGNGYTF
J: TRBJ1-2
D: NA
V: TRBV7-9
size: once

DNA: TGTGCCAGCAGCCATTCACGGGACAGGGGCGAGGGGGAGACCCAGTACTTC
CDR3: CASSHSRDRGEGETQYF
J: TRBJ2-5
D: TRBD1
V: TRBV9
size: NA

DNA: TGTGCCTGGAGTGGCAGGGGGAGTCAGCCCCAGCATTTT
CDR3: CAWSGRGSQPQHF
J: TRBJ1-5
D: TRBD1
V: TRBV30
size: NA

DNA: TGTGCCAGCAGTGAGACACAGGGAATAGCGGGGAAGACCCAGTACTTC
CDR3: CASSETQGIAGKTQYF
J: TRBJ2-5
D: TRBD2
V: TRBV6-1
size: NA

DNA: TGTGCCAGCAGTCAGACAGTGGAACTTTACGAGCAGTACTTC
CDR3: CASSQTVELYEQYF
J: TRBJ2-7
D: NA
V: TRBV6-5
size: NA

DNA: TGCGCCACCCCGACTGTCGGGGGGTCCGGGGAGCTGTTTTTT
CDR3: CATPTVGGSGELFF
J: TRBJ2-2
D: TRBD2
V: TRBV10-2
size: NA

DNA: TGTGCCAGCAGTGCCTCTTACGAGCAGTACTTC
CDR3: CASSASYEQYF
J: TRBJ2-7
D: NA
V: TRBV2
size: NA

DNA: TGTGCCAGCAGCCAAGACCCCCGGGGAGGGCAGTTCTTC
CDR3: CASSQDPRGGQFF
J: TRBJ2-1
D: NA
V: TRBV3-1/TRBV3-2
size: NA

DNA: TGTGCCAGCAGTGACACAGACAGGAACAATCAGCCCCAGCATTTT
CDR3: CASSDTDRNNQPQHF
J: TRBJ1-5
D: NA
V: TRBV6-4
size: NA

DNA: TGTGCCACCAGCCCGACCGACACTAGGGAGCTGTTTTTT
CDR3: CATSPTDTRELFF
J: TRBJ2-2
D: NA
V: TRBV15
size: NA

DNA: TGTGCCAGTAGTATTCAACAGGCCCTGAATCAGCCCCAGCATTTT
CDR3: CASSIQQALNQPQHF
J: TRBJ1-5
D: NA
V: TRBV19
size: NA

DNA: TGTGCCAGCAGCTCAACAGGGGACTATTTGGACTATGGCTACACCTTC
CDR3: CASSSTGDYLDYGYTF
J: TRBJ1-2
D: TRBD1
V: TRBV5-6
size: NA

DNA: TGTGCCAGCAGTTTATTGGCCCCGAAGTGGGGTAATGAAAAACTGTTTTTT
CDR3: CASSLLAPKWGNEKLFF
J: TRBJ1-4
D: NA
V: TRBV27
size: NA

DNA: TGTGCCAGCTCACCCCCTGGGACCAAAGGTTCCGACGAGCAGTACTTC
CDR3: CASSPPGTKGSDEQYF
J: TRBJ2-7
D: NA
V: TRBV18
size: once